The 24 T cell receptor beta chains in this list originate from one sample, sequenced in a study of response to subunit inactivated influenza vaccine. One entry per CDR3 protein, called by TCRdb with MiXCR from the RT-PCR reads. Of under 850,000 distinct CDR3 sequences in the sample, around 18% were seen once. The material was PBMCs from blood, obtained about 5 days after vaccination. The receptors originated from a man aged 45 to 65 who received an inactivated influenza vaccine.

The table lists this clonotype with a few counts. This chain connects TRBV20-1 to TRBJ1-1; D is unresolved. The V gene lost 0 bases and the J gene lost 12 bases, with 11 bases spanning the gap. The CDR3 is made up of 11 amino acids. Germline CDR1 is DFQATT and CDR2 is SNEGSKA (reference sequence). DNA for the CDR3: TGCAGTGCTAGAGACCACCCTAGGACTTTCTTT. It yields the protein CSARDHPRTFF.

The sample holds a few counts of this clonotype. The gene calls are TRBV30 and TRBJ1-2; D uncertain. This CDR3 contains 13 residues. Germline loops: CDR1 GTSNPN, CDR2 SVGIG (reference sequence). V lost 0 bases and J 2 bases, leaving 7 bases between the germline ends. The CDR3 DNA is TGTGCCTGGAGTGTAATCATAAACTATGGCTACACCTTC. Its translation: CAWSVIINYGYTF.

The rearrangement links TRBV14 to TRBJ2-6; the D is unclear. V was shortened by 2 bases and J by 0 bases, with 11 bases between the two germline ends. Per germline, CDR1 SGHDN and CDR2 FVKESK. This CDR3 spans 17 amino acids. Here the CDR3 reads CASSQLTYHSGANVLTF. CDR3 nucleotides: TGTGCCAGCAGCCAACTTACTTACCACTCTGGGGCCAACGTCCTGACTTTC.

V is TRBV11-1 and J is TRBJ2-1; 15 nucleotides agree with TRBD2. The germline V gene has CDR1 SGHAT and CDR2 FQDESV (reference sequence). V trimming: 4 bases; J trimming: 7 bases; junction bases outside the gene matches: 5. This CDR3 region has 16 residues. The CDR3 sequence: CASSSAGTSGRNEQFF. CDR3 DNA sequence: TGTGCCAGCAGCTCAGCCGGGACTAGCGGGAGGAATGAGCAGTTCTTC. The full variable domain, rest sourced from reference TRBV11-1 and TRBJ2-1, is EAEVAQSPRYKITEKSQAVAFWCDPISGHATLYWYRQILGQGPELLVQFQDESVVDDSQLPKDRFSAERLKGVDSTLKIQPAELGDSAMYLCASSSAGTSGRNEQFFGPGTRLTVL.

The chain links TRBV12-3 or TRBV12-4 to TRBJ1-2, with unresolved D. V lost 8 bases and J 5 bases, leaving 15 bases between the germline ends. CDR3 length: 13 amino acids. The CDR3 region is CASGQSIHYGYTF. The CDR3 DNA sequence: TGTGCCAGCGGTCAGAGTATTCATTATGGCTACACCTTC.

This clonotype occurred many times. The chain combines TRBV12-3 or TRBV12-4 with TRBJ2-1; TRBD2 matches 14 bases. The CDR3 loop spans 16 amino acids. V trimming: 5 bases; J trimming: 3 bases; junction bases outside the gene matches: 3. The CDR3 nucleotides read TGTGCCAGCAGTGGAGGACTAGCGGGGGGCTACAATGAGCAGTTCTTC. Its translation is CASSGGLAGGYNEQFF.

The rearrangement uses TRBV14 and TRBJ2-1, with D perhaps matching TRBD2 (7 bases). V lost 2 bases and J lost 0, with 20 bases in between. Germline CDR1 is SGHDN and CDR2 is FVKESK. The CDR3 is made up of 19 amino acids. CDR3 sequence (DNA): TGTGCCAGCAGCCAACCATTGCTGAGGGGGAGGGCCTCCTACAATGAGCAGTTCTTC. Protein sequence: CASSQPLLRGRASYNEQFF.

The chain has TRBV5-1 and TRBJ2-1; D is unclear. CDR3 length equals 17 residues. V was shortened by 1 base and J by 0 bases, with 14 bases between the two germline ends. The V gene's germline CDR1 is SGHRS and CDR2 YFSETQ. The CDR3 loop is CASSLLSGSSSYNEQFF. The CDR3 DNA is TGCGCCAGCAGCTTGCTGTCGGGCAGTAGCTCCTACAATGAGCAGTTCTTC. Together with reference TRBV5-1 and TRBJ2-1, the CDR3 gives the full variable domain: KAGVTQTPRYLIKTRGQQVTLSCSPISGHRSVSWYQQTPGQGLQFLFEYFSETQRNKGNFPGRFSGRQFSNSRSEMNVSTLELGDSALYLCASSLLSGSSSYNEQFFGPGTRLTVL.

CDR3 DNA sequence: TGTGCCAGCAGCCCGGTGGGGGGGGTCAATGAGCAGTTCTTC. Translated: CASSPVGGVNEQFF. V is TRBV11-3 and J is TRBJ2-1, with 7 positions matching TRBD2. Losses at the gene ends were 5 bases for V and 6 bases for J; bases not matched to a gene: 7. CDR3 length: 14 residues. In germline, CDR1 is SGHNT, CDR2 YENEEA.

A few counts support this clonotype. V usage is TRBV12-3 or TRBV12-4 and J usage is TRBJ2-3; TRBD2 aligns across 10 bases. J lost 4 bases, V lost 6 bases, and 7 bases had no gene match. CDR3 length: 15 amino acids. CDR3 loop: CASRMGLARADTQYF. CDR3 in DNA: TGTGCCAGCAGGATGGGACTAGCGCGCGCAGATACGCAGTATTTT.

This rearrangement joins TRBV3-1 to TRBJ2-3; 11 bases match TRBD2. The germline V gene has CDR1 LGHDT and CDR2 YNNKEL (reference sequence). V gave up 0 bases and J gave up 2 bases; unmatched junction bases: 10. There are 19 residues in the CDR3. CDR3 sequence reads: CASSQEFLAGGRDTDTQYF. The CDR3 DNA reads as TGTGCCAGCAGCCAAGAATTTCTAGCGGGAGGACGGGACACAGATACGCAGTATTTT.

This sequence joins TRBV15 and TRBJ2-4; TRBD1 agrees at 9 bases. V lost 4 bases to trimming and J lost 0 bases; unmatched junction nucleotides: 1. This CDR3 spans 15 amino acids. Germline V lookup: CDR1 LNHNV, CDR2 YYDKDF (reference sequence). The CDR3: CATSKDRGAKNIQYF. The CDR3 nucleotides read TGTGCCACCAGCAAGGACAGGGGAGCCAAAAACATTCAGTACTTC.

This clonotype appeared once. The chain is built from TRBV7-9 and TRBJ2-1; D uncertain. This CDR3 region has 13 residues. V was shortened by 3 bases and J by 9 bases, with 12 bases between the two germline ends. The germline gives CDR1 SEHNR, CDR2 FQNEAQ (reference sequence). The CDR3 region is CASSFTAAGEQFF. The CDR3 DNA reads TGTGCCAGCAGCTTTACGGCCGCTGGTGAGCAGTTCTTC.

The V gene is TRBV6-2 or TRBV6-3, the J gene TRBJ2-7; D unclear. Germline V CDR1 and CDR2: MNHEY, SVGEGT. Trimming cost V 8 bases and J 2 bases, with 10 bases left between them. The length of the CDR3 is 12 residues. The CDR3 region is CASRANPYEQYF. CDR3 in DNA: TGTGCCAGCCGCGCCAACCCCTACGAGCAGTACTTC.

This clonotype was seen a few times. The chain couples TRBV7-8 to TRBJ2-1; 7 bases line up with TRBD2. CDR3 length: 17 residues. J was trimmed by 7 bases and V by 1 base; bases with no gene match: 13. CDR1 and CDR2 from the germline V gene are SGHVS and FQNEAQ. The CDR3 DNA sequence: TGTGCCAGCAGCTTAGACCGATTGCCGGGAGGCCGAAATGAGCAGTTCTTC. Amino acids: CASSLDRLPGGRNEQFF.

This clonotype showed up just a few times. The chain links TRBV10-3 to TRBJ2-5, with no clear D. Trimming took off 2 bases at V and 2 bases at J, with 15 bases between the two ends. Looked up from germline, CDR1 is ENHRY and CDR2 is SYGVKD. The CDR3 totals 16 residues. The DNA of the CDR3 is TGTGCCATCAGTGAGAGTTTAGGAACAAATCAAGAGACCCAGTACTTC. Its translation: CAISESLGTNQETQYF.

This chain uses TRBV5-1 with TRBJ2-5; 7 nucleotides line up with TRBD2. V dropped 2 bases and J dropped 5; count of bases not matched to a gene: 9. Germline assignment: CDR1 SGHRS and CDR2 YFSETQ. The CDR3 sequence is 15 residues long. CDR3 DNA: TGCGCCAGCAGCTTTGAGGCTAGCGGTGGGGAGACCCAGTACTTC. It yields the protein CASSFEASGGETQYF.

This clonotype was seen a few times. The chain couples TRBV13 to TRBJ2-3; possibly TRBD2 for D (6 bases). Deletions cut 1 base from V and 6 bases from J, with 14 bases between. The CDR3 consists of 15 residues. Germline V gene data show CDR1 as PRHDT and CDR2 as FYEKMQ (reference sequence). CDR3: CASSLATRSADTQYF. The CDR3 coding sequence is TGTGCCAGCAGCTTAGCGACTAGATCAGCCGATACGCAGTATTTT.

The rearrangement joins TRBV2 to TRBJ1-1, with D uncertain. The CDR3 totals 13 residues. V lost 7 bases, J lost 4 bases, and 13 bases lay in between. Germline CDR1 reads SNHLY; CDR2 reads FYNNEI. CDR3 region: CASKPWRSTEAFF. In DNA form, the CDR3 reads TGTGCCAGCAAACCTTGGCGAAGCACTGAAGCTTTCTTT.

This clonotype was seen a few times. The CDR3 here is CSARDPDSFGYTF. The CDR3 DNA reads as TGCAGTGCTAGAGATCCGGACAGTTTTGGCTACACCTTC. The chain couples TRBV20-1 to TRBJ1-2; D is possibly TRBD1 (6 bases). V was shortened by 0 bases and J by 7 bases, with 12 bases between the two germline ends. Looked up from germline, CDR1 is DFQATT and CDR2 is SNEGSKA (reference sequence). The CDR3 totals 13 residues.

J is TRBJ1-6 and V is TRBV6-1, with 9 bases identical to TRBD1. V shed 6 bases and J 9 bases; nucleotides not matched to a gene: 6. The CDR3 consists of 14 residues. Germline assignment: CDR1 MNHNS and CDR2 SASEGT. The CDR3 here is CASRAGTGPSPLHF. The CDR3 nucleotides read TGTGCCAGCAGGGCCGGGACAGGGCCTTCACCCCTCCACTTT.

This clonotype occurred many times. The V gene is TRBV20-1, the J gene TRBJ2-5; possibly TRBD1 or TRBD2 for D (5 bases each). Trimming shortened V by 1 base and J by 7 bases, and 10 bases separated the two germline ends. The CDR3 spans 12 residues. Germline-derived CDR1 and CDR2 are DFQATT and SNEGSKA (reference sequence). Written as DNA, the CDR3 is TGCAGTGCTAGAGTGGGGGTGGGGACCCAGTACTTC. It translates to CSARVGVGTQYF.

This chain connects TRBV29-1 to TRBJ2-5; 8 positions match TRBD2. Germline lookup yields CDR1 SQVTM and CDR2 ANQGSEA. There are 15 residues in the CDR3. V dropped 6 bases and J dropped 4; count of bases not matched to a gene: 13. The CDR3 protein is CSVLSLSGSRETQYF. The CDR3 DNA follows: TGCAGCGTCCTCTCTCTCAGCGGGAGCCGAGAGACCCAGTACTTC.

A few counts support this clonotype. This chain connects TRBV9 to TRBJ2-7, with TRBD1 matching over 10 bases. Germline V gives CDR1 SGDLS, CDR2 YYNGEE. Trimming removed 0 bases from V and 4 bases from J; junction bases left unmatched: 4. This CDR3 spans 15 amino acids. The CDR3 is CASSVAGTGVYEQYF. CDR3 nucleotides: TGTGCCAGCAGCGTAGCTGGGACAGGGGTATACGAGCAGTACTTC.